These 26 T cell receptor beta chains were all obtained from the same sample, sequenced in a study of blood T cell repertoires in COVID-19. Using immunoSEQ multiplex PCR, the repertoire was profiled, and TCRdb retains in-frame clones only, with some absent. The sample consists of about 83,000 clones, more than 85% of them appearing once. The sequenced material came from peripheral blood. The receptors shown here come from a man older than 75 with active or convalescent COVID-19.

This clone was detected only once. The chain carries TRBV19 and TRBJ1-2, with 7 positions matching TRBD1. V gave up 3 bases and J gave up 7 bases; unmatched junction bases: 8. CDR1 LNHDA and CDR2 SQIVND come from the germline V gene (reference sequence). This CDR3 comprises 14 residues. The CDR3 loop is CASSIRDSRVGYTF. The CDR3 region has the DNA TGTGCCAGTAGTATCCGGGACAGCCGGGTTGGCTACACCTTC.

The chain employs TRBV30 and TRBJ2-2; D is perhaps TRBD2 (6 bases). CDR3 length: 18 residues. The V gene's germline CDR1 is GTSNPN and CDR2 SVGIG (reference sequence). With 0 bases removed from V and 0 bases from J, the gap between germline ends came to 17 bases. In DNA form, the CDR3 reads TGTGCCTGGAGTGTAAGGGCGGGGATCTCATCGAACACCGGGGAGCTGTTTTTT. Its protein product is CAWSVRAGISSNTGELFF.

This clone was found once. This sequence joins TRBV5-1 and TRBJ1-4; TRBD1 agrees at 9 bases. This CDR3 contains 14 residues. The germline gives CDR1 SGHRS, CDR2 YFSETQ. Germline trimming cut 4 bases from V and 8 bases from J; bases unmatched to any gene: 6. CDR3 nucleotides: TGCGCCAGCAGCACGACAGGGGGGCGAGAAAAACTGTTTTTT. This gives the protein CASSTTGGREKLFF.

The chain employs TRBV11-3 and TRBJ2-1; 8 bases are shared with TRBD2. V was clipped by 5 bases and J by 7 bases; unmatched bases: 13. Germline CDR1 and CDR2: SGHNT and YENEEA. The CDR3 extends over 16 amino acids. This CDR3 reads CASSPREREGRNEQFF. The CDR3 DNA reads TGTGCCAGCAGCCCCCGTGAACGGGAGGGCAGAAATGAGCAGTTCTTC.

The chain combines TRBV28 with TRBJ1-1; 7 bases map to TRBD1. The CDR3 has 17 residues. Germline V gene sequence: CDR1 MDHEN, CDR2 SYDVKM. V lost 5 bases to trimming and J lost 1 base; unmatched junction nucleotides: 13. This CDR3 reads CASSPLETGARNTEAFF. The DNA for the CDR3 is TGTGCCAGCAGTCCGCTTGAAACAGGGGCGCGGAACACTGAAGCTTTCTTT.

This clone was seen a handful of times. The chain links TRBV7-2 to TRBJ1-3; D is perhaps TRBD1 (5 bases). The CDR3 length is 16 residues. Looked up from germline, CDR1 is SGHTA and CDR2 is FQGNSA. Trimming pared 5 bases from V and 2 bases from J, leaving 16 bases between. As DNA, the CDR3 is TGTGCCAGCAGCCCCAGGACAAGGAGAGCTGGAAACACCATATATTTT. Translating it yields CASSPRTRRAGNTIYF.

The chain couples TRBV6-1 to TRBJ1-1; D unclear. The CDR3 is made up of 13 amino acids. Trimming took 2 bases from V and 5 from J, leaving 9 bases between them. The germline CDR1 and CDR2 sequences are MNHNS and SASEGT. CDR3 amino acids: CASSEPYETEAFF. The CDR3 DNA is TGTGCCAGCAGTGAACCCTACGAGACTGAAGCTTTCTTT.

The chain has TRBV11-3 and TRBJ2-5; 10 nucleotides match TRBD2. CDR3 length equals 14 residues. In germline, CDR1 is SGHNT, CDR2 YENEEA. V trimming: 8 bases; J trimming: 2 bases; junction bases outside the gene matches: 5. The CDR3 loop is CASGPTSGQETQYF. CDR3 in DNA: TGTGCCAGCGGGCCGACTAGCGGGCAAGAGACCCAGTACTTC. The entire variable domain, with the rest obtained from reference TRBV11-3 and TRBJ2-5, is as follows: EAGVVQSPRYKIIEKKQPVAFWCNPISGHNTLYWYLQNLGQGPELLIRYENEEAVDDSQLPKDRFSAERLKGVDSTLKIQPAELGDSAVYLCASGPTSGQETQYFGPGTRLLVL.

The CDR3 nucleotides are TGTGCCAGTAGTACTACAGGGGGAAATCAGCCCCAGCATTTT. Translating it yields CASSTTGGNQPQHF. V usage is TRBV19 and J usage is TRBJ1-5, with 8 bases aligning to TRBD1. Germline V gives CDR1 LNHDA, CDR2 SQIVND (reference sequence). V gave up 4 bases and J gave up 4 bases; unmatched junction bases: 3. CDR3 length: 14 amino acids.

The chain joins TRBV27 to TRBJ1-2; D not resolved. The CDR3 is made up of 13 amino acids. Germline values: CDR1 MNHEY, CDR2 SMNVEV (reference sequence). The V end was cut by 6 bases, the J end by 0 bases, with 8 bases between. CDR3 amino acids: CASSPRSNYGYTF. The CDR3, as DNA: TGTGCCAGCAGCCCCCGGTCTAACTATGGCTACACCTTC.

This chain joins TRBV19 and TRBJ2-5; 9 nucleotides agree with TRBD2. The CDR3 runs to 18 residues. V trimming: 10 bases; J trimming: 1 base; junction bases outside the gene matches: 19. CDR1 is LNHDA, CDR2 SQIVND, per germline (reference sequence). The CDR3 reads CATRKSLLSGRLQETQYF. The DNA for the CDR3 is TGTGCCACTCGAAAAAGCCTTCTTAGCGGGAGACTCCAAGAGACCCAGTACTTC.

The chain has TRBV28 and TRBJ2-3; D uncertain. The CDR3 loop spans 12 amino acids. Germline values: CDR1 MDHEN, CDR2 SYDVKM. Trimming took off 3 bases at V and 9 bases at J, with 10 bases between the two ends. Here the CDR3 DNA reads TGTGCCAGCAGTTTTCGGAGTAACACGCAGTATTTT. Amino acids: CASSFRSNTQYF.

The V gene is TRBV7-9, the J gene TRBJ1-1, with TRBD1 identical over 7 bases. CDR1 is SEHNR and CDR2 is FQNEAQ in the germline V gene (reference sequence). This CDR3 region has 15 residues. V trimming: 5 bases; J trimming: 6 bases; junction bases outside the gene matches: 12. CDR3 amino acids: CASSRETGAWAEAFF. As DNA, the CDR3 is TGTGCCAGCAGCCGGGAAACAGGGGCCTGGGCTGAAGCTTTCTTT.

In this sample, this clone turned up once. This chain connects TRBV6-5 to TRBJ2-5; 10 nucleotides align to TRBD2. The CDR3 totals 11 residues. Trimming took 11 bases from V and 5 from J; bases not matched to a gene: 2. The germline CDR1 and CDR2 sequences are MNHEY and SVGAGI. The chain's CDR3 is CACSGGETQYF. DNA for the CDR3: TGTGCCTGTAGCGGGGGGGAGACCCAGTACTTC.

This sequence joins TRBV10-1 and TRBJ2-1; no clear D. CDR3 length: 15 amino acids. Germline loops: CDR1 WNHNN, CDR2 SYGVQD (reference sequence). The V and J ends lost 0 bases and 5 bases respectively, with 11 bases between them. The CDR3 bases are TGCGCCAGCAGTGAGTCGATTAGATATAACAATGAGCAGTTCTTC. Amino acid sequence: CASSESIRYNNEQFF.

This clone was seen only a few times. The rearrangement links TRBV28 to TRBJ1-4, with D possibly matching TRBD1 (6 bases). Trimming cost V 3 bases and J 8 bases, with 13 bases left between them. Germline V gene data show CDR1 as MDHEN and CDR2 as SYDVKM. The length of the CDR3 is 14 residues. The CDR3 nucleotides are TGTGCCAGCAGTTTTACAGGGTTGAGGGAAAAACTGTTTTTT. This gives the protein CASSFTGLREKLFF.

This chain connects TRBV19 to TRBJ1-1; 8 nucleotides match TRBD1. The ends lost 3 bases at V and 2 bases at J; junction bases unmatched: 5. The CDR3 runs 15 residues. Germline V gives CDR1 LNHDA, CDR2 SQIVND (reference sequence). CDR3 sequence: CASSIGRGHNTEAFF. The CDR3 DNA follows: TGTGCCAGTAGTATCGGCAGGGGGCATAACACTGAAGCTTTCTTT.

The chain uses TRBV2 and TRBJ1-1, with 9 bases matching TRBD1. The CDR3 sequence is 12 residues long. CDR1 is SNHLY and CDR2 is FYNNEI in the germline V gene. Trimming removed 9 bases from V and 7 bases from J; junction bases left unmatched: 6. CDR3 region: CASRTGGSEAFF. CDR3 sequence (DNA): TGTGCCAGTCGAACAGGGGGCAGTGAAGCTTTCTTT.

CDR3 amino acids: CASSDATGTGRGSQPQHF. CDR3 sequence (DNA): TGTGCCAGCAGTGACGCAACCGGGACAGGGAGGGGCAGTCAGCCCCAGCATTTT. V gene TRBV6-1 combines with J gene TRBJ1-5; 9 bases match TRBD1. Germline assignment: CDR1 MNHNS and CDR2 SASEGT. V lost 3 bases, J lost 6 bases, and 15 bases stayed unmatched. The CDR3 is 18 residues long.

Note on this clone: Other nucleotide sequences in the sample specify the same CDR3. The V call is TRBV19, the J call TRBJ2-3; the D is unclear. This CDR3 contains 14 residues. Trimming stripped 3 bases from V and 2 bases from J, with 9 bases between. Germline lookup yields CDR1 LNHDA and CDR2 SQIVND (reference sequence). CDR3 bases: TGTGCCAGTAGTATTGAGGCCTCCACAGATACGCAGTATTTT. It encodes CASSIEASTDTQYF.

The chain joins TRBV5-1 to TRBJ2-5; 8 bases are a match to TRBD2. The V segment lost 1 base and the J segment 2 bases; nucleotides outside the gene matches: 13. Germline CDR1 is SGHRS and CDR2 is YFSETQ. The CDR3 covers 18 residues. The CDR3 spells CASSLLSGASGFQETQYF. The CDR3 DNA reads TGCGCCAGCAGCTTGCTTAGTGGGGCTAGCGGGTTTCAAGAGACCCAGTACTTC.

The chain recombines TRBV19 with TRBJ1-4; possible D gene TRBD1, 6 bases. CDR3 length: 14 amino acids. CDR1 is LNHDA, CDR2 SQIVND, per germline (reference sequence). V was shortened by 4 bases and J by 4 bases, with 10 bases between the two germline ends. CDR3 DNA: TGTGCCAGTAGTACGACAGGCCATAATGAAAAACTGTTTTTT. Its translation is CASSTTGHNEKLFF.

The chain uses TRBV5-4 and TRBJ1-1; 12 bases map to TRBD1. Germline loops: CDR1 SGHNT, CDR2 YYREEE (reference sequence). The CDR3 consists of 16 residues. Losses at the gene ends were 5 bases for V and 2 bases for J; bases not matched to a gene: 7. The CDR3 reads CASRAGTGGFNTEAFF. In DNA, the CDR3 is TGTGCCAGCAGGGCCGGGACAGGGGGCTTTAACACTGAAGCTTTCTTT.

The chain links TRBV12-3 or TRBV12-4 to TRBJ1-1; D unclear. V was trimmed by 5 bases and J by 1 base, leaving 8 bases between them. The CDR3 runs to 13 residues. CDR3 bases: TGTGCCAGCAGTCCTACAGCGAACACTGAAGCTTTCTTT. As protein: CASSPTANTEAFF.

This rearrangement joins TRBV7-2 to TRBJ2-3; no definite D call. Trimming took 2 bases from V and 5 from J, leaving 8 bases between them. Per germline, CDR1 SGHTA and CDR2 FQGNSA. This CDR3 spans 13 amino acids. CDR3: CASSLSRGDTQYF. Written as DNA, the CDR3 is TGTGCCAGCAGCTTAAGCCGCGGAGATACGCAGTATTTT.

The rearrangement joins TRBV9 to TRBJ1-1; possibly TRBD1 for D (5 bases). The CDR3 length is 14 residues. V lost 2 bases to trimming and J lost 1 base, with 9 bases between them. Germline CDR1 reads SGDLS; CDR2 reads YYNGEE. The CDR3 nucleotides are TGTGCCAGCAGCGTTTTAACAGGGAACACTGAAGCTTTCTTT. It encodes CASSVLTGNTEAFF.